Below are 12 T cell receptor beta chains sequenced from a single sample in a study of blood T cell repertoires in COVID-19. Sequenced by immunoSEQ multiplex PCR; TCRdb stores in-frame clones only, minus some. The sample consists of some 260,000 clones, about 87% of them appearing once. The sequenced material came from peripheral blood. The origin of the receptors is a woman aged 65 to 85 with COVID-19, enrolled during active disease.

The gene calls are TRBV7-9 and TRBJ2-1; TRBD1 is a possible D gene (5 bases). The ends were cut back, 2 bases at V and 5 bases at J, with 10 bases in the middle. This CDR3 is 14 amino acids long. Looked up from germline, CDR1 is SEHNR and CDR2 is FQNEAQ (reference sequence). The CDR3 loop is CASSLTRQNNEQFF. The DNA of the CDR3 is TGTGCCAGCAGCTTAACTCGACAGAACAATGAGCAGTTCTTC. The entire variable domain, with the rest obtained from reference TRBV7-9 and TRBJ2-1, is as follows: DTGVSQNPRHKITKRGQNVTFRCDPISEHNRLYWYRQTLGQGPEFLTYFQNEAQLEKSRLLSDRFSAERPKGSFSTLEIQRTEQGDSAMYLCASSLTRQNNEQFFGPGTRLTVL.

In nucleotides, the CDR3 is TGTGCCAGCAGTTCTTGGGACAGGGTTTACACTGAAGCTTTCTTT. Translation gives CASSSWDRVYTEAFF. V usage is TRBV6-5 and J usage is TRBJ1-1; TRBD1 matches at 9 bases. V lost 4 bases, J lost 3 bases, and 6 bases stayed unmatched. Germline values: CDR1 MNHEY, CDR2 SVGAGI. The length of the CDR3 is 15 residues.

This chain links TRBV11-3 with TRBJ2-4; D might be TRBD1 (5 bases). From germline, CDR1 is SGHNT and CDR2 YENEEA. The V gene lost 5 bases and the J gene lost 0 bases, with 14 bases spanning the gap. The CDR3 has 16 amino acids. The CDR3 coding sequence is TGTGCCAGCAGCAAAGACAGAGCCATAGCCAAAAACATTCAGTACTTC. Translating gives CASSKDRAIAKNIQYF.

The chain has TRBV30 and TRBJ1-1; D might be TRBD1 (5 bases). Deletions cut 4 bases from V and 5 bases from J, with 17 bases between. Germline assignment: CDR1 GTSNPN and CDR2 SVGIG (reference sequence). This CDR3 comprises 14 residues. This CDR3 is CAWIRLGGRTEAFF. In DNA form, the CDR3 reads TGTGCCTGGATTCGTCTGGGGGGTAGGACTGAAGCTTTCTTT.

The V call is TRBV7-3, the J call TRBJ1-2; D possibly corresponds to TRBD1 (5 bases). V gave up 5 bases and J gave up 7 bases, with 20 bases separating them. The CDR3 is 15 amino acids. Per germline, CDR1 SGHTA and CDR2 FQGTGA. CDR3 region: CASSPTATSPLGYTF. The CDR3 DNA reads as TGTGCCAGCAGCCCGACAGCAACCTCCCCTCTTGGCTACACCTTC.

The J gene is TRBJ1-4, the V gene TRBV7-8; possibly TRBD1 for D (5 bases). Per the germline V gene, CDR1 is SGHVS and CDR2 is FQNEAQ. The CDR3 runs to 15 residues. Trimming took 6 bases from V and 4 from J, leaving 15 bases between them. The CDR3 coding sequence is TGTGCCAGCAGAAAAAGGGGAGGAGATAATGAAAAACTGTTTTTT. Its protein is CASRKRGGDNEKLFF.

This clone appeared a few times. The chain recombines TRBV18 with TRBJ1-2; 10 bases agree with TRBD1. V gave up 3 bases and J gave up 7 bases; unmatched junction bases: 8. CDR3 length: 15 amino acids. CDR1 and CDR2 (germline): KGHSH, LQKENI. The CDR3 region has the DNA TGTGCCAGCTCACCTACCGGGACAGGGGTGGGTGGCTACACCTTC. Its protein is CASSPTGTGVGGYTF.

J is TRBJ1-1 and V is TRBV27; no reliable D call. The V end lost 2 bases, the J end lost 2 bases, and 12 bases lay between the germline ends. The CDR3 loop spans 15 amino acids. Germline V gene lookup returns CDR1 MNHEY and CDR2 SMNVEV (reference sequence). CDR3 region: CASSLGQSFNTEAFF. In nucleotides, the CDR3 is TGTGCCAGCAGTTTAGGCCAGTCATTTAACACTGAAGCTTTCTTT.

The genes are TRBV9 and TRBJ1-2; tentative D call: TRBD1 (6 bases). The V end was cut by 0 bases, the J end by 1 base, with 10 bases between. The CDR3 runs 15 residues. The germline CDR1 and CDR2 sequences are SGDLS and YYNGEE. The DNA for the CDR3 is TGTGCCAGCAGCGTAGCTTCAGGGGATAACTATGGCTACACCTTC. Protein product: CASSVASGDNYGYTF.

This rearrangement joins TRBV11-3 to TRBJ2-1; TRBD2 matches 8 bases. The trim removed 5 bases at V and 5 bases at J, leaving 8 bases unmatched. CDR1 and CDR2 from the germline V gene are SGHNT and YENEEA. The length of the CDR3 is 15 residues. CDR3: CASSQISGINNEQFF. The CDR3 region has the DNA TGTGCCAGCAGCCAGATTAGCGGGATCAACAATGAGCAGTTCTTC.

The CDR3 nucleotides are TGTGCCAGTAGTTCGTTAGCGGGAGCGCAGTTCTTC. It specifies CASSSLAGAQFF. The chain couples TRBV19 to TRBJ2-1; TRBD2 agrees at 9 bases. This CDR3 has 12 residues. Germline lookup yields CDR1 LNHDA and CDR2 SQIVND (reference sequence). J gave up 12 bases and V 5 bases, and 5 bases lay outside the gene matches. The entire variable domain, with the rest obtained from reference TRBV19 and TRBJ2-1, is as follows: DGGITQSPKYLFRKEGQNVTLSCEQNLNHDAMYWYRQDPGQGLRLIYYSQIVNDFQKGDIAEGYSVSREKKESFPLTVTSAQKNPTAFYLCASSSLAGAQFFGPGTRLTVL.

The chain joins TRBV6-6 to TRBJ1-5; the D gene is possibly TRBD1 (5 bases). This CDR3 is built from 15 residues. CDR1 is MNHNY, CDR2 SVGAGI, per germline (reference sequence). Trimming pared 6 bases from V and 0 bases from J, leaving 12 bases between. CDR3 protein: CASRSGLYSNQPQHF. The CDR3 nucleotides read TGTGCCAGCAGGTCAGGGCTTTATAGCAATCAGCCCCAGCATTTT.